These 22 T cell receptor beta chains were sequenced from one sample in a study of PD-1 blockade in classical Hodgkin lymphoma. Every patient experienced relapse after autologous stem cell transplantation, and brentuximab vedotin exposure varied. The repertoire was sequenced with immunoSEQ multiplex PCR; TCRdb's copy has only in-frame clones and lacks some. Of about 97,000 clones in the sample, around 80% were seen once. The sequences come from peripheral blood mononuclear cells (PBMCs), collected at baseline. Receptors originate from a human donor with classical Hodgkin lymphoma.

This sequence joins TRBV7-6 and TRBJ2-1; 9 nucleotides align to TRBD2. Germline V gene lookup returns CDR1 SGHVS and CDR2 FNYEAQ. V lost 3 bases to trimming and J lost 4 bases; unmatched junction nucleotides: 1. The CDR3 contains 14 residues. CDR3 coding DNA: TGTGCCAGCAGCTTGACTAGCGGTTACAATGAGCAGTTCTTC. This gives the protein CASSLTSGYNEQFF.

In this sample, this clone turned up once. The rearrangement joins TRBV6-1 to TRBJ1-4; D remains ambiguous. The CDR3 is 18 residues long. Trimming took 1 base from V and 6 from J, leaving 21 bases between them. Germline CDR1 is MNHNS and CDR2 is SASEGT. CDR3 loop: CASSEGWVRRLADEKLFF. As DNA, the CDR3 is TGTGCCAGCAGTGAAGGGTGGGTCAGGAGGCTAGCAGATGAAAAACTGTTTTTT.

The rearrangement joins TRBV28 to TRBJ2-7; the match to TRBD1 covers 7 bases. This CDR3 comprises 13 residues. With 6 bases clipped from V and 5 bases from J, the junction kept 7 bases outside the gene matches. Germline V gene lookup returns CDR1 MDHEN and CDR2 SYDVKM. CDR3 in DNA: TGTGCCAGCAGAGGGGGCTACCAGGACGAGCAGTACTTC. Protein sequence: CASRGGYQDEQYF.

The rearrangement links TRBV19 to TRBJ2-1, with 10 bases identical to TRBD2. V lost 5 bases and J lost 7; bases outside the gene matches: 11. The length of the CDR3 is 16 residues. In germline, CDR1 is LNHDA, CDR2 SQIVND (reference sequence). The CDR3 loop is CASSFTLAGRENEQFF. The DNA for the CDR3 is TGTGCCAGTAGTTTTACACTAGCGGGACGGGAAAATGAGCAGTTCTTC. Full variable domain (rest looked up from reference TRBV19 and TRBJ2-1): DGGITQSPKYLFRKEGQNVTLSCEQNLNHDAMYWYRQDPGQGLRLIYYSQIVNDFQKGDIAEGYSVSREKKESFPLTVTSAQKNPTAFYLCASSFTLAGRENEQFFGPGTRLTVL.

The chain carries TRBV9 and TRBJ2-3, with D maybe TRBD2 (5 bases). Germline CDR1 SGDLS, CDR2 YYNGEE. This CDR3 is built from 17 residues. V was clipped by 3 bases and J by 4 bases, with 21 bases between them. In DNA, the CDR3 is TGTGCCAGCAGCGCCCGGTTGGTGGGAGTGTTAGCAGATACGCAGTATTTT. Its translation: CASSARLVGVLADTQYF. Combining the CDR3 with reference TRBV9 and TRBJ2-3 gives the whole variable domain DSGVTQTPKHLITATGQRVTLRCSPRSGDLSVYWYQQSLDQGLQFLIQYYNGEERAKGNILERFSAQQFPDLHSELNLSSLELGDSALYFCASSARLVGVLADTQYFGPGTRLTVL.

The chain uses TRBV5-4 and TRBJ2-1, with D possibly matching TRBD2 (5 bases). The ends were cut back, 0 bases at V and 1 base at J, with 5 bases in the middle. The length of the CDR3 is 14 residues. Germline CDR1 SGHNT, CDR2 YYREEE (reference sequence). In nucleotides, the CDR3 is TGTGCCAGCAGCTTGGGAGGGTCCTACAATGAGCAGTTCTTC. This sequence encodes CASSLGGSYNEQFF.

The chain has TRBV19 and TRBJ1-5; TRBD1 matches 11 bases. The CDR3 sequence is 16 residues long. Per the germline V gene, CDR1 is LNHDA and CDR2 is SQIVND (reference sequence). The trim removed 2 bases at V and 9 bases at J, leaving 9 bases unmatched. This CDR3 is CASSINPGTGGRPQHF. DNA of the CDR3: TGTGCCAGTAGTATAAACCCCGGGACAGGGGGTCGGCCCCAGCATTTT.

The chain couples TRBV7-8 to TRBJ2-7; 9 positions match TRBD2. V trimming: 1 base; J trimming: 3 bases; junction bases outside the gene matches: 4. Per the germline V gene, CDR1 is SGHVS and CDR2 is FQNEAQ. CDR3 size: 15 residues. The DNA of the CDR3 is TGTGCCAGCAGCTTAGGTCTAGCGGGAAGCTACGAGCAGTACTTC. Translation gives CASSLGLAGSYEQYF.

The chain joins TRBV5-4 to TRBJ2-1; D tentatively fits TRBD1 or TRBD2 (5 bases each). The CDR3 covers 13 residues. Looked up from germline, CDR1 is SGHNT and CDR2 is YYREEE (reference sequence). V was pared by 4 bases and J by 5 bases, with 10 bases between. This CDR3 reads CASSRDADNEQFF. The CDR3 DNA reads TGTGCCAGCAGCCGGGACGCGGACAATGAGCAGTTCTTC.

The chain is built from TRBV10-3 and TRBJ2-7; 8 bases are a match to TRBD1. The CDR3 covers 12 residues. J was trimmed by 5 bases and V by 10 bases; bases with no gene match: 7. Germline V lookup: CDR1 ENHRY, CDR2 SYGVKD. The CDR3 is CASGTGGNEQYF. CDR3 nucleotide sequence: TGTGCCAGCGGGACAGGTGGGAACGAGCAGTACTTC.

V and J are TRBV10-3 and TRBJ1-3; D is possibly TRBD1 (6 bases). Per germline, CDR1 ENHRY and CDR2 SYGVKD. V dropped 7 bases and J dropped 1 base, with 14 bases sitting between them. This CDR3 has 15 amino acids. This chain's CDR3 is CAIKQGGISGNTIYF. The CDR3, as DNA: TGTGCCATCAAACAGGGTGGGATTTCTGGAAACACCATATATTTT.

The CDR3 sequence: CASSRRLDRADTQYF. Written as DNA, the CDR3 is TGTGCCAGCAGCCGACGACTAGATCGAGCAGATACGCAGTATTTT. This rearrangement joins TRBV7-6 to TRBJ2-3; possibly TRBD2 for D (6 bases). The CDR3 spans 15 residues. Trimming cost V 5 bases and J 4 bases, with 16 bases left between them. Per the germline V gene, CDR1 is SGHVS and CDR2 is FNYEAQ.

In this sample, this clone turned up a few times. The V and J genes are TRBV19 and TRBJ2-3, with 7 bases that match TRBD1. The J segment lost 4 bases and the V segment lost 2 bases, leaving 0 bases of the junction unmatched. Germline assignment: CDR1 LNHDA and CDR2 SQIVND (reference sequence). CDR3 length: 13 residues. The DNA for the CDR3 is TGTGCCAGTAGTATAACAGGGGCAGATACGCAGTATTTT. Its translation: CASSITGADTQYF.

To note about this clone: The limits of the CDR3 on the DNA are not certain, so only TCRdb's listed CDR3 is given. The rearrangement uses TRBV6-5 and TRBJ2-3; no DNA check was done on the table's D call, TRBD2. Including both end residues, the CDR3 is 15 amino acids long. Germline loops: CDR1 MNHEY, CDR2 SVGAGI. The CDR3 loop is CASSSSTSVADTQYF.

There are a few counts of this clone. The CDR3 is CASSQQGSSYEQYF. CDR3 in DNA: TGTGCCAGCTCTCAACAGGGGAGCTCCTACGAGCAGTACTTC. The chain combines TRBV18 with TRBJ2-7, with 7 nucleotides matching TRBD1. Germline V lookup: CDR1 KGHSH, CDR2 LQKENI. CDR3 length: 14 residues. J was trimmed by 0 bases and V by 6 bases; bases with no gene match: 5.

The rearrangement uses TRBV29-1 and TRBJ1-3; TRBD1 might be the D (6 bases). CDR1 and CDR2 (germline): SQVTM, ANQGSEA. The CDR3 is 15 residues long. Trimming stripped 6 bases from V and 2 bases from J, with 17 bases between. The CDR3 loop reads CSVLQLQGPGNTIYF. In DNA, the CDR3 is TGCAGCGTGCTACAACTACAGGGACCTGGAAACACCATATATTTT. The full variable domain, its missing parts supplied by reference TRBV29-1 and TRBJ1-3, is SAVISQKPSRDICQRGTSLTIQCQVDSQVTMMFWYRQQPGQSLTLIATANQGSEATYESGFVIDKFPISRPNLTFSTLTVSNMSPEDSSIYLCSVLQLQGPGNTIYFGEGSWLTVV.

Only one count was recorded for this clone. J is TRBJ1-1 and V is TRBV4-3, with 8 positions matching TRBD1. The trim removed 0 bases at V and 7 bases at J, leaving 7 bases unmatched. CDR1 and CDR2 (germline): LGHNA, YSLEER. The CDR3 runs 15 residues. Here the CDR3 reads CASSQDERQGFEAFF. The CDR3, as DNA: TGCGCCAGCAGCCAAGATGAGAGACAGGGGTTTGAAGCTTTCTTT.

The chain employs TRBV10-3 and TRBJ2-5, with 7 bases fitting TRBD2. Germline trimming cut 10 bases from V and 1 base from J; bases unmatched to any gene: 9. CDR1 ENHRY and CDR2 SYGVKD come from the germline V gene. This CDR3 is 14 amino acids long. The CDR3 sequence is CATQGLAVQETQYF. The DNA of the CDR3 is TGTGCCACCCAAGGGCTAGCGGTCCAAGAGACCCAGTACTTC.

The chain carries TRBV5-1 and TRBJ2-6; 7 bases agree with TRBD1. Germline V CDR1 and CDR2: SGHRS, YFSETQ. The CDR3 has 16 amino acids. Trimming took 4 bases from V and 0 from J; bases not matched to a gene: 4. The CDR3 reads CASSPTGTSGANVLTF. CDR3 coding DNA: TGCGCCAGCAGCCCGACAGGGACCTCTGGGGCCAACGTCCTGACTTTC.

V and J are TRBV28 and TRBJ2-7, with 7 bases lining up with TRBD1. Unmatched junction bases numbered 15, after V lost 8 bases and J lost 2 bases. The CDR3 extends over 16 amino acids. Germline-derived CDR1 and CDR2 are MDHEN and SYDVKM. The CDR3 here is CASRTGSTFFPYEQYF. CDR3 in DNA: TGTGCCAGCCGGACAGGCTCAACTTTTTTTCCCTACGAGCAGTACTTC.

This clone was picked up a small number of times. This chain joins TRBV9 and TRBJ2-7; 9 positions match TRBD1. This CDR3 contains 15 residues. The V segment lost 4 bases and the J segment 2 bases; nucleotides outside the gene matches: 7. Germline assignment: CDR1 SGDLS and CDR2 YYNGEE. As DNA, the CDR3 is TGTGCCAGCAGCTCCGGGACAGGGAAGACCTACGAGCAGTACTTC. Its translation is CASSSGTGKTYEQYF.

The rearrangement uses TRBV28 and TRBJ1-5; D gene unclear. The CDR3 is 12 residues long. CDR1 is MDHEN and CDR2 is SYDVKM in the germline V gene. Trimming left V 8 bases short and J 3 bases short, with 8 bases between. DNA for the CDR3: TGTGCCAGCTTTTCCCCCAATCAGCCCCAGCATTTT. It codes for CASFSPNQPQHF.